This T cell receptor beta chain was documented in a study of T-cell reconstitution after alpha-beta-depleted transplantation in children. Whole-study findings and limits: Surviving recipient T cells and thymic progenitors underlay high day-60 TCRbeta diversity in some patients.

This clonotype was counted between two and nine times. The antigen is unknown. V lost 0 bases and J lost 5; bases outside the gene matches: 7. This CDR3 has 17 amino acids. Germline V gene sequence: CDR1 SGHRS, CDR2 YFSETQ. As it was prepared, the TCRbeta library received unique molecular identifiers. TCRdb reanalysed the PCR reads using MiXCR and keeps one entry per CDR3 protein. The table records about 610,000 distinct CDR3 sequences, 20% to 30% of them present only once. The material sequenced was PBMCs, taken before TCRalphabeta/CD19-depleted stem cell transplant. The V call is TRBV5-1, the J call TRBJ2-1; 11 nucleotides line up with TRBD2. The sequence was collected from a boy under two years old with Wiskott-Aldrich syndrome, due to receive a stem cell transplant. Here the CDR3 reads CASSLALLAGVNNEQFF. The CDR3 DNA reads TGCGCCAGCAGCTTGGCCCTACTAGCGGGAGTAAACAATGAGCAGTTCTTC.